The present entry profiles one T cell receptor (beta chain) with its context. Its antigen remains unidentified. This record comes from a study of ipilimumab plus nivolumab after autologous stem cell transplantation. V was trimmed by 5 bases and J by 0 bases, leaving 11 bases between them. The CDR3 has 15 residues. Per germline, CDR1 SEHNR and CDR2 FQNEAQ (reference sequence). Here immunoSEQ multiplex PCR was the method, and the copy in TCRdb shows in-frame clones only, minus some. The sample comprises some 25,000 clones, 85% to 90% of which are singletons, and around 5.2% rests with the top ten. The study's findings and limits: Per the authors, repertoire, Treg and microbiota data justify further study.

The rearrangement joins TRBV7-9 to TRBJ1-3; no clear D. This specimen consisted of PBMCs, obtained in a trial of ipilimumab plus nivolumab as post-transplant consolidation. The sequence derives from a male donor with diffuse large B-cell lymphoma. The CDR3 here is CASSPSSNSGNTIYF. The CDR3 DNA reads TGTGCCAGCAGCCCCTCGTCTAACTCTGGAAACACCATATATTTT.